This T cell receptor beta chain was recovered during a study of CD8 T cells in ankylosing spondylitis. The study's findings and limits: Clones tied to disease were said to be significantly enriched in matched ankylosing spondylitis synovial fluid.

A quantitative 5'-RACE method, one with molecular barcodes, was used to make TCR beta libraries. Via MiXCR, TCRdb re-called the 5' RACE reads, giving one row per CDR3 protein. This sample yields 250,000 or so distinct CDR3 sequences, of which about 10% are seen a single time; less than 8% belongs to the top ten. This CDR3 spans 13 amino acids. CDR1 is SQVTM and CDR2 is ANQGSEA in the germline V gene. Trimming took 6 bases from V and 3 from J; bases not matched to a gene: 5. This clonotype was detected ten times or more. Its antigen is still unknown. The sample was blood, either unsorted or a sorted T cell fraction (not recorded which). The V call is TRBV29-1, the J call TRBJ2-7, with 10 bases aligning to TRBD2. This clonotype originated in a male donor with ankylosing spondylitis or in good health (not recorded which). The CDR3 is CSVGLAEIYEQYF. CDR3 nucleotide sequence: TGCAGCGTCGGACTAGCGGAGATCTACGAGCAGTACTTC.